Reported below is one T cell receptor beta chain. The specificity of this receptor is unknown. Base qualities are missing; no much larger clone stands one base away. Whole blood was collected in K2EDTA tubes by collaborating institutions according to the institutions' own protocols. For TCRbeta analysis, collaborators shipped samples in one of three forms: frozen whole blood, isolated PBMCs, or DNA extracted from either of those sample types. The CDR1 and CDR2 encoded by the germline V gene are SGHDT and YYEEEE. Its CDR3 holds 16 amino acids, cysteine through phenylalanine. Only the CDR3 region is kept as DNA, spanning 48 bases read in frame from base 1. V trim: 0 bases; J trim: 7 bases; unmatched bases: 11. The data belong to a study of blood T cell repertoires in COVID-19 (TCRdb year 2020). Turning to the overall study: Samples covering the acute and convalescent phases of COVID-19 were provided by collaborators in the United States, Italy and Spain. The material from the prospective study consisted of cDNA or gDNA derived from T cells, B-cell-depleted T cells, or PBMCs. The dataset comprised deeply sampled blood TCRbeta repertoires from subjects exposed to, actively infected with, or recovered from COVID-19. A freely available public database, intended as a resource for researchers studying the immune response to SARS-CoV-2, is where the repertoires were released. The samples were drawn from the first 160 participants of the ongoing ImmuneRACE study and from 1,254 subjects provided by 6 global collaborators. Nearly every sample came with metadata listing a de-identified subject ID, COVID-19 status, age in years and sex. Where available, HLA class I and class II types were taken from metadata supplied by the sample provider and were not determined by assay-based typing. Study-level results and caveats: Clinical and demographic metadata were provided uncurated, with the amount varying by source and participant.

TCRbeta CDR3 regions were amplified from genomic DNA using the immunoSEQ Assay, a bias-controlled multiplex PCR. The original methods were these. The number of nucleated cells in each sample was estimated by amplification of reference gene primers within the assay. To quantify the absolute abundance of each unique TCRbeta CDR3 rearrangement, sequence reads were collapsed and filtered. For each sample, productive Simpson clonality was calculated as the square root of Simpson's diversity index across productive rearrangements. The source is immuneACCESS, and TCRdb retained only in-frame sequences with V and J called. Part of the clones is not carried over; for the studies checked, unresolved V genes explain less than half of this, and the remainder is unexplained. V and J calls and clone size come straight from that table; D and trimming were deduced from the DNA. The sample table records 150,000 to 200,000 clones; under 85% of these occur just once. The leading ten clones occupy roughly 6.6% of the sample.

Recombination linked TRBV5-6 to TRBJ1-2; 8 junctional bases match TRBD1. The receptor comes from a woman aged 40 to 50 with acute or convalescent COVID-19. Sequencing used peripheral blood. The CDR3 corresponds to CASSLGGTGPLTGYTF. The bases read TGTGCCAGCAGCTTGGGTGGGACAGGCCCCCTGACTGGCTACACCTTC.